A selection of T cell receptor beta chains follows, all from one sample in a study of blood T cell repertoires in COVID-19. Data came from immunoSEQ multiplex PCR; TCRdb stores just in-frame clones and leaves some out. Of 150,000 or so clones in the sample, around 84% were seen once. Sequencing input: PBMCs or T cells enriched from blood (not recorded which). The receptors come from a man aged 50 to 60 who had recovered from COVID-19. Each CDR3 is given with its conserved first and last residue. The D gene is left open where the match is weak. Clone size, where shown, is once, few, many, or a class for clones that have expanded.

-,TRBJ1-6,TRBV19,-,TGTGCCAGTAGGATCCAGGGGCTCGATAATTCACCCCTCCACTTT,CASRIQGLDNSPLHF
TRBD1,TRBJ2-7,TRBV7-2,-,TGTGCCAGCAGCTTAGCAGGAACAGGGGAATCCTACGAGCAGTACTTC,CASSLAGTGESYEQYF
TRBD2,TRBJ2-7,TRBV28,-,TGTGCCAGCAGTTCGACTAGCAGTTTGTCCTACGAGCAGTACTTC,CASSSTSSLSYEQYF
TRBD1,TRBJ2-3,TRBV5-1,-,TGCGCCAGCTCTAGCACCGACAGGGGGATTACAGATACGCAGTATTTT,CASSSTDRGITDTQYF
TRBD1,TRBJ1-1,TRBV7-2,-,TGTGCCAGCAGCCGTGGGACAGATGAAGCTTTCTTT,CASSRGTDEAFF
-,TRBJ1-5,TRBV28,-,TGTGCCAGCAGTTTAGGAGGGGTTATCAATCAGCCCCAGCATTTT,CASSLGGVINQPQHF
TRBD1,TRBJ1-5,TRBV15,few,TGTGCCACCAGCAGAAATGCCGGGACAGGGGAGCCCCAGCATTTT,CATSRNAGTGEPQHF
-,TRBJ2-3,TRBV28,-,TGTGCCAGCACCTATGGGAGTAGCACAGATACGCAGTATTTT,CASTYGSSTDTQYF
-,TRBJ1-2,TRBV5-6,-,TGTGCCAGCAGCCCGGGGGGAGGTGGCTACACCTTC,CASSPGGGGYTF
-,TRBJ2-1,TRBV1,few,TGCACCAGCAGCCCAAACGATCTAGCGGGGGCCCGGAATGAGCAGTTCTTC,CTSSPNDLAGARNEQFF
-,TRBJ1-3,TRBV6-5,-,TGTGCCAGCAACTCCGACGGGACTGGAAACACCATATATTTT,CASNSDGTGNTIYF
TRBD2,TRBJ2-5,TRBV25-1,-,TGTGCCAGCAGTGAGGTAGCGGGGGTTCGGGGCCAAGAGACCCAGTACTTC,CASSEVAGVRGQETQYF
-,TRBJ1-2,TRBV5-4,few,TGTGCCAGCAGCCCCTGGGGGCAGGAAAAAGGCTACACCTTC,CASSPWGQEKGYTF
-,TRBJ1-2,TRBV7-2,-,TGTGCCAGCAGCTCCGACAGACCAGACTATGGCTACACCTTC,CASSSDRPDYGYTF
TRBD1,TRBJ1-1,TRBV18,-,TGTGCCAGCTCAAAAGGACAGGACCGAGAAGCTTTCTTT,CASSKGQDREAFF
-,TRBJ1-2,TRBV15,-,TGTGCCACCAGCAGAGATTGGCAGCAGGCCACCTTC,CATSRDWQQATF
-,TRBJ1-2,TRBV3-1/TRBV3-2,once,TGTGCCAGCAGCGGGCTGACCTATGGCTACACCTTC,CASSGLTYGYTF
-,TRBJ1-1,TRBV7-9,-,TGTGCCAGCAGCTTACAAGGGGCGCGTCTCACTGAAGCTTTCTTT,CASSLQGARLTEAFF
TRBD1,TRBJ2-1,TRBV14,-,TGTGCCAGCAGCCAAGTCACAGGGGTTTATGAGCAGTTCTTC,CASSQVTGVYEQFF
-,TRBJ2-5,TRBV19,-,TGTGCCAGTAGTAGAATTCGACAGGGAGGTGGGGAGACCCAGTACTTC,CASSRIRQGGGETQYF
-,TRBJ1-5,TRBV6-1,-,TGTGCCAGCAGTGATTGGACAGACCGTCAGCCCCAGCATTTT,CASSDWTDRQPQHF
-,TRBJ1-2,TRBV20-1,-,TGCAGTGCCCACAGGGACCTTGGCTACACCTTC,CSAHRDLGYTF
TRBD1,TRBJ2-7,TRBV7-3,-,TGTGCCAGCAGCTCACAGGGGTTGAGGGGCGAAGAGCAGTACTTC,CASSSQGLRGEEQYF
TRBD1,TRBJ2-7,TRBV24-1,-,TGTGCCACCAGTGATTCCGGGACAGGGGGTCTCTACGAGCAGTACTTC,CATSDSGTGGLYEQYF
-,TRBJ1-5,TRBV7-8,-,TGTGCCAGCAGCTTAGCGCTCCCGGGGGGCGGTCAGCCCCAGCATTTT,CASSLALPGGGQPQHF
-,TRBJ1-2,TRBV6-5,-,TGTGCCAGCAGTTACAATTACGCACAGGGCGGTGGCTACACCTTC,CASSYNYAQGGGYTF
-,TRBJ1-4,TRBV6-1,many,TGTGCCAGCAGTGAATCCGGGGTCCTTAATGAAAAACTGTTTTTT,CASSESGVLNEKLFF
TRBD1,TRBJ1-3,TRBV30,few,TGTGCCTGGAGTGTCCCCGGGACAGGGAACCCTGGAAACACCATATATTTT,CAWSVPGTGNPGNTIYF
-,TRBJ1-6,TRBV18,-,TGTGCCAGCTCATTAGGCTACTCCGGGAGTAGAACTTCACCCCTCCACTTT,CASSLGYSGSRTSPLHF
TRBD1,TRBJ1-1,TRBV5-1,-,TGCGCCAGCAGCTCCGGGACAGAGAACACTGAAGCTTTCTTT,CASSSGTENTEAFF
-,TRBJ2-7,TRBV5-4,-,TGTGCCAGCAGCTTGGACCGGGACTGGGGGGGCGTCTACGAGCAGTACTTC,CASSLDRDWGGVYEQYF
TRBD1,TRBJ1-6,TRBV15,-,TGTGCCACCAGCAGGGACGGACAGGTTAATTCACCCCTCCACTTT,CATSRDGQVNSPLHF
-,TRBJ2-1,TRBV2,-,TGTGCCAGCCGAGCCCTCTCCTACAATGAGCAGTTCTTC,CASRALSYNEQFF
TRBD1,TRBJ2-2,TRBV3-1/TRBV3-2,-,TGTGCCAGCAGCCCGCAGCAGGGGGCTATCACCGGGGAGCTGTTTTTT,CASSPQQGAITGELFF
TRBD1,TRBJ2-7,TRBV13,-,TGTGCCAGCAGCACACGGACAGGGGGATCCTACGAGCAGTACTTC,CASSTRTGGSYEQYF
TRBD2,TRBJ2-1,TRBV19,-,TGTGCCAGTAGTATAGAGGGCGGGGGGGTTTACAATGAGCAGTTCTTC,CASSIEGGGVYNEQFF
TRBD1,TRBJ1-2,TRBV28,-,TGTGCCAGCAGTTTACCCGGACAGGGGCCTAACTATGGCTACACCTTC,CASSLPGQGPNYGYTF
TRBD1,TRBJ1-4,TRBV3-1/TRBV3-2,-,TGTGCCAGCAGCCAGTGGGGACAGGGCAATGAAAAACTGTTTTTT,CASSQWGQGNEKLFF
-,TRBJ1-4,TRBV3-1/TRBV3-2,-,TGTGCCAGCAGCCACTCGCCCACCCAGCTGTTTTTT,CASSHSPTQLFF
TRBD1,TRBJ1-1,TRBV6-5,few,TGTGCCAGCAACCTGGACAGGGTGAACACTGAAGCTTTCTTT,CASNLDRVNTEAFF
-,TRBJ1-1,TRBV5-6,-,TGTGCCAGCAGCTTGGGAGGCGGGAGAGCTTTCTTT,CASSLGGGRAFF
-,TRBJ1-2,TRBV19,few,TGTGCCAGTAGACCATGGGGGGTTATCTATGGCTACACCTTC,CASRPWGVIYGYTF
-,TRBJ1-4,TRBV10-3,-,TGTGCCATCAGTGAGGGCGGAAATGAAAAACTGTTTTTT,CAISEGGNEKLFF
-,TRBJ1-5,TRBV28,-,TGTGCCAGCAGTTTTCCCAGTCCGGGGCAGCCCCAGCATTTT,CASSFPSPGQPQHF
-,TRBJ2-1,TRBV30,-,TGTGCCTGGAGGGCTGGTGGACACGATGAGCAGTTCTTC,CAWRAGGHDEQFF
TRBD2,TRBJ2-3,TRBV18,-,TGTGCCAGCTCACCATCGGCGGGGGTCACAGATACGCAGTATTTT,CASSPSAGVTDTQYF
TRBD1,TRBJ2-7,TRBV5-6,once,TGTGCCAGCAGCTCCCCGGACAGGGGGCTCTACGAGCAGTACTTC,CASSSPDRGLYEQYF
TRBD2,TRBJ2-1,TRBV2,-,TGTGCCAGCAGTGAAAGGCTAGCGGGGGGAGGGGAGCAGTTCTTC,CASSERLAGGGEQFF
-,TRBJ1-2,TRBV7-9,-,TGTGCCAGCAGCTCCCGAACAGGGAAGTATGGCTACACCTTC,CASSSRTGKYGYTF